A single sample is the source of the 4 T cell receptor beta chains below, sequenced in a study of regulatory T cells in long-lasting Graves disease (dated by TCRdb to about 2021). The protocol used for the library was multiplex PCR. Sequencing used an Illumina HiSeq 4000. CDR3 regions were amplified by Arm-PCR with iRepertoire HTBI primers to construct TCR beta libraries. TCRdb handled the public reads itself, with Q25 trimming in fastp and clone calling in MiXCR, and kept productive beta chains. Each record represents a unique CDR3 protein, reported with the most common genes and DNA among its rows. In this sample the table shows hundreds of thousands of distinct CDR3 sequences, 16% of which occur a single time. The ten largest clones represent 15% to 20% of the sample. The time point label, as the study defines it: newly diagnosed GD, antithyroid drugs for less than 3 months. RNA was extracted from PBMCs in TRIzol for both TCR sequencing and RNA sequencing.

The same data also contributed to another study, on T cells in Graves' hyperthyroidism and ophthalmopathy.

Source: peripheral blood mononuclear cells (PBMCs), taken at new diagnosis, from a patient treated with antithyroid drugs. The origin of the receptors is a woman between 25 and 40 years old with Graves disease. Donor details come from another sample of the same person, matched by shared clones.

The genes are TRBV20-1 and TRBJ1-6; D unclear. This CDR3 region has 14 residues. The V end lost 5 bases, the J end lost 0 bases, and 8 bases lay between the germline ends. Germline V gene sequence: CDR1 DFQATT, CDR2 SNEGSKA (reference sequence). CDR3: CSAPISSYNSPLHF. CDR3 nucleotide sequence: TGCAGTGCTCCCATTAGCTCCTATAATTCACCCCTCCACTTT.

The table lists this clonotype with many counts. The CDR3 region is CASRVMASGSGEQYF. In DNA form, the CDR3 reads TGTGCCAGCCGAGTCATGGCAAGCGGGAGCGGCGAGCAGTACTTC. V and J are TRBV2 and TRBJ2-7, with TRBD2 matching over 8 bases. CDR3 length equals 15 residues. The germline V gene encodes CDR1 SNHLY and CDR2 FYNNEI. The J segment lost 6 bases and the V segment lost 8 bases, leaving 15 bases of the junction unmatched.

The V and J genes are TRBV18 and TRBJ2-5; tentative D call: TRBD2 (5 bases). The CDR3 has 15 amino acids. Germline V gene sequence: CDR1 KGHSH, CDR2 LQKENI. V was trimmed by 1 base and J by 3 bases, leaving 12 bases between them. This chain's CDR3 is CASSPLPSGEETQYF. CDR3 in DNA: TGTGCCAGCTCACCACTACCGAGCGGAGAAGAGACCCAGTACTTC.

With regard to this clonotype: This clone may be a read error of a much larger clone one base away. The chain uses TRBV3-1 and TRBJ2-3; unclear D gene. This CDR3 comprises 14 residues. Trimming took 4 bases from V and 5 from J, leaving 13 bases between them. Germline CDR1 LGHDT, CDR2 YNNKEL (reference sequence). The CDR3 loop is CASSRSWVEDTQYF. The CDR3 nucleotides are TGTGCCAGCAGCCGAAGTTGGGTTGAAGATACGCAGTATTTT.